This T cell receptor beta chain appears in the sequencing data of a study of early T cells in non-severe SARS-CoV-2 infection. Study-wide background: Unpaired chains resulted from sequencing bulk RNA of unsorted whole blood.

Trimming pared 6 bases from V and 0 bases from J, leaving 9 bases between. The CDR3 has 13 residues. Germline V gene data show CDR1 as MNHEY and CDR2 as SVGEGT. Attachment of unique molecular identifiers was made to individual cDNA molecules. TCRdb re-called the 5' RACE reads with MiXCR, one entry per CDR3 protein. This repertoire shows fewer than 60,000 distinct CDR3 sequences, about a tenth found once; its top ten account for under 15%. Sequencing used whole blood. The rearrangement joins TRBV6-2 or TRBV6-3 to TRBJ2-7; D unclear. The TCR sequence derives from an adult who was a healthcare worker with PCR-confirmed SARS-CoV-2 infection or an uninfected control (not recorded which). The CDR3 bases are TGTGCCAGCAGACTCAGGAGCTCCTACGAGCAGTACTTC. Protein sequence: CASRLRSSYEQYF.